The sequence of this T cell receptor (beta chain) was determined in a study of CXCR3-negative and CXCR3-positive naive CD8 T cells (dated by TCRdb to between 2018 and 2020). For context, the study as a whole: In total, approximately 140 million TRB reads were obtained, which works out to roughly 1.5 +/- 0.3 million reads per library. Diversity and physicochemical repertoire analyses were performed on about a dozen donors pooled from two independent experiments. Naive subsets from a handful of donors and memory cells from 3 donors were included in the TRBV-TRBJ cluster analysis.

The germline V gene (reference sequence) supplies CDR1 MNHEY and CDR2 SMNVEV. From the cysteine through the phenylalanine, the CDR3 covers 15 amino acids. The nucleotide record is missing. The study at large found these results: Similar TRBV-TRBJ usage was shown by naive CXCR3-negative and CXCR3-positive cells from the same donor, whereas distinct patterns were shown by memory cells. Because surface CD5, which has been linked to self-reactivity in mice, was comparable between naive subsets, TCR interaction strength was also inferred from TRB CDR3 physicochemical properties. Both naive subsets had comparably high repertoire diversity, while memory CD8+ T cells had much lower repertoire diversity. TRB CDR3s from CXCR3-positive naive cells showed higher hydrophobicity (lower Kidera factor 4), lower energy, and higher strength and volume indices than CXCR3-negative naive cells. Freshly isolated PBMCs were used for most assays because CXCR3 expression partially decreased after cryopreservation.

Each CD8+ T cell subset was flow-sorted in triplicate, and a few hundred thousand cells per subset were placed directly into RLT lysis buffer. To keep memory contaminants out, a stringent definition of naive CD8+ T cells was applied: CD45RO-CCR7+CD27+CD95-. Standard density gradient centrifugation was used to isolate peripheral blood mononuclear cells from buffy coats. Naive CXCR3-negative and CXCR3-positive CD8+ T cells were flow-sorted using a FACSAria III. Total RNA was extracted from sorted cells using an RNeasy Mini Kit. The instrument was a NextSeq 550. The Human TCR Profiling Kit (MiLaboratory) was used to prepare UMI-labeled 5' RACE TRB cDNA libraries. cDNA synthesis used the entire amount of extracted RNA, and PCR amplification then used the entire amount of cDNA produced. Libraries were prepared in parallel using an identical number of PCR cycles. The source study handled its data this way. With a minimum of two reads required per UMI, MIGEC and MiXCR pulled out about 54,000 +/- 9,700 unique UMI-labeled TRB cDNA molecules from each library. Each library averaged 40,000 +/- 10,000 functional in-frame TRB CDR3 nucleotide clonotypes without stop codons. Diversity metrics, including normalized Shannon-Wiener and Chao1, were computed in VDJtools after downsampling to 5000 UMI-labeled TRB molecules per sample. Clonotype-size-weighted physicochemical properties of the central five CDR3 residues (interaction energy, strength, volume and Kidera factor 4) were computed in VDJtools. TCRdb reprocessed the reads and lists each CDR3 protein sequence as a single entry, with no DNA. What appears here as the V and J calls and clone size reflects TCRdb's work, not the paper's. The table for this sample lists approximately 56,000 distinct CDR3 sequences. The ten biggest clones cover 1.5% of the sample.

For this clonotype: Its antigen is currently not known.

This sequence uses TRBV27 and TRBJ2-1; TCRdb's D call, TRBD1, is unchecked because there is no DNA. This TCR was sampled from a human donor in good health. Some clones in this sample may be carry-over from other donors' samples. The source material was naive CXCR3- CD8+ T cells from blood. The intended sense of this specimen's cell subset or site label: CD45RO-CCR7+CD27+CD95- naive CD8+ T cells lacking CXCR3 (TNR3-). The CDR3 sequence is CASSQTGANYNEQFF.